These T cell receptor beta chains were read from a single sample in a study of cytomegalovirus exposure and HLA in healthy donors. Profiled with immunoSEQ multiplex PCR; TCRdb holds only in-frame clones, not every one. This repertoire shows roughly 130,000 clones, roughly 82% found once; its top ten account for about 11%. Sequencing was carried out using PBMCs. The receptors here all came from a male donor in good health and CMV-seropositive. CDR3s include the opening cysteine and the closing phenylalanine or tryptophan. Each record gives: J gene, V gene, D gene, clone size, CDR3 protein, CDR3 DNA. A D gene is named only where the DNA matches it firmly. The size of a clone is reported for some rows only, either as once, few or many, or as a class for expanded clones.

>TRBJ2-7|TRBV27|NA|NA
CASSPSLALEQYF
TGTGCCAGCAGCCCTTCCTTGGCCCTCGAGCAGTACTTC
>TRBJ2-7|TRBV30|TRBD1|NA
CAWSVTSTGLEQYF
TGTGCCTGGAGTGTAACATCGACAGGGCTCGAGCAGTACTTC
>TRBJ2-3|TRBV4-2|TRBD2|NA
CASSPLREGATDTQYF
TGTGCCAGCAGCCCGCTCCGGGAGGGAGCCACAGATACGCAGTATTTT
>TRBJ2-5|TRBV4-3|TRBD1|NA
CASSQAGAGTGGAQYF
TGCGCCAGCAGCCAAGCCGGGGCGGGGACAGGGGGGGCCCAGTACTTC
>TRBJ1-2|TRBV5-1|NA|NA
CASSLVASNYGYTF
TGCGCCAGCAGCTTGGTTGCCAGTAACTATGGCTACACCTTC
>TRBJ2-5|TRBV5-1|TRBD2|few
CASSLGLAGEKTQYF
TGCGCCAGCAGCTTGGGACTAGCGGGAGAGAAGACCCAGTACTTC
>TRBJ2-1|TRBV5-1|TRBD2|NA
CASSLGLAGVNEQFF
TGCGCCAGCAGCCTGGGACTAGCGGGAGTAAATGAGCAGTTCTTC
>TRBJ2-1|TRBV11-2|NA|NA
CASSLAEPPYNEQFF
TGTGCCAGCAGCTTAGCAGAACCCCCTTACAATGAGCAGTTCTTC
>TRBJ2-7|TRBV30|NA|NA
CAWSGFAGNYEQYF
TGTGCCTGGAGTGGGTTTGCAGGAAACTACGAGCAGTACTTC
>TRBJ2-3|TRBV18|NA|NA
CASSPRVADTQYF
TGTGCCAGCTCACCGAGGGTAGCAGATACGCAGTATTTT
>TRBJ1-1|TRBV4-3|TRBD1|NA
CASSLRDRGPTEAFF
TGCGCCAGCAGCCTTAGGGACAGGGGGCCAACTGAAGCTTTCTTT
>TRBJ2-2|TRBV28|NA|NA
CAIKDSREVGELFF
TGTGCCATCAAGGACAGTCGGGAGGTCGGGGAGCTGTTTTTT
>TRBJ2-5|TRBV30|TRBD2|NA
CAWTGGQAFQETQYF
TGTGCCTGGACGGGGGGGCAGGCTTTCCAAGAGACCCAGTACTTC
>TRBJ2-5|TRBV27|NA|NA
CASSLSRRGETQYF
TGTGCCAGCAGTTTATCGCGGAGGGGCGAGACCCAGTACTTC
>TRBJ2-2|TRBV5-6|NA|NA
CASSLAQATGELFF
TGTGCCAGCAGCTTGGCACAGGCAACCGGGGAGCTGTTTTTT
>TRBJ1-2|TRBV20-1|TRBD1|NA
CSAPGGRGYTF
TGCAGTGCGCCAGGGGGTCGTGGCTACACCTTC
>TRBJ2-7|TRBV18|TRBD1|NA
CASSPRTGTTYEQYF
TGTGCCAGCTCACCACGGACAGGGACCACCTACGAGCAGTACTTC
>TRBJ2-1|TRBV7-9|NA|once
CASSSTEATEQFF
TGTGCCAGCAGCTCCACGGAGGCCACTGAGCAGTTCTTC
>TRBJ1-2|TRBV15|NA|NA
CATSLFRGATYGYTF
TGTGCCACCAGCCTATTCAGGGGCGCAACTTATGGCTACACCTTC
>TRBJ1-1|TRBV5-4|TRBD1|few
CASSWGQGAGNTEAFF
TGTGCCAGCAGCTGGGGACAGGGGGCAGGGAACACTGAAGCTTTCTTT
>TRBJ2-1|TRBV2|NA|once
CASRPETGSNEQFF
TGTGCCAGCAGACCTGAGACAGGATCCAATGAGCAGTTCTTC
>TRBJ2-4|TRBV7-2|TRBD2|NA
CASSFAGGGGGNIQYF
TGTGCCAGCAGCTTCGCGGGAGGGGGGGGAGGGAACATTCAGTACTTC
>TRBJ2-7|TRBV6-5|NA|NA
CASSPSSYEQYF
TGTGCCAGCAGTCCCAGCTCCTACGAGCAGTACTTC
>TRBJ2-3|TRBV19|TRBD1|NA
CASSTTGEGTDTQYF
TGTGCCAGTAGCACAACAGGGGAAGGAACAGATACGCAGTATTTT
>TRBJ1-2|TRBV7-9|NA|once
CASSSAGGPYGYTF
TGTGCCAGCAGCTCAGCCGGGGGGCCCTATGGCTACACCTTC
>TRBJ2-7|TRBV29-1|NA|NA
CSVVRGPYEQYF
TGCAGCGTTGTGCGGGGTCCCTACGAGCAGTACTTC
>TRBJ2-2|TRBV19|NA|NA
CASSDSEGPAGELFF
TGTGCCAGTAGTGACTCGGAGGGGCCGGCCGGGGAGCTGTTTTTT
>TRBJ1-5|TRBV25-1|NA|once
CASSEPGDDQPQHF
TGTGCCAGCAGTGAACCAGGGGACGATCAGCCCCAGCATTTT
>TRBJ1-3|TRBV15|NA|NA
CATSGGAGGPGNTIYF
TGTGCCACCAGTGGGGGGGCCGGCGGCCCTGGAAACACCATATATTTT
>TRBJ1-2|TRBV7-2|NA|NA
CASSRPGGGYYGYTF
TGTGCCAGCAGCCGACCGGGAGGAGGGTACTATGGCTACACCTTC
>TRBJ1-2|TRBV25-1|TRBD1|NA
CASSNTGGAHYGYTF
TGTGCCAGCAGCAATACAGGGGGCGCCCACTATGGCTACACCTTC
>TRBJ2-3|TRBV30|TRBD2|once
CAWSVRRELTDTQYF
TGTGCCTGGAGTGTACGGCGGGAGTTGACAGATACGCAGTATTTT
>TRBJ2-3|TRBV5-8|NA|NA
CASSYYRGGTDTQYF
TGTGCCAGCAGCTACTACAGGGGGGGGACAGATACGCAGTATTTT
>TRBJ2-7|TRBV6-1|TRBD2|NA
CASSDPGLAALLSYEQYF
TGTGCCAGCAGTGACCCGGGACTAGCGGCCCTACTCTCCTACGAGCAGTACTTC
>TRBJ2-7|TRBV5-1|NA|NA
CASSLEAGRYYEQYF
TGCGCCAGCAGCTTGGAGGCGGGACGGTACTACGAGCAGTACTTC
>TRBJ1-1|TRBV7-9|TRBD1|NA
CASSLGGTGAFTEAFF
TGTGCCAGCAGCTTAGGAGGGACAGGGGCGTTCACTGAAGCTTTCTTT
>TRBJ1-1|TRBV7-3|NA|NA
CASSPGGRNTEAFF
TGTGCCAGCAGCCCAGGAGGTAGGAACACTGAAGCTTTCTTT
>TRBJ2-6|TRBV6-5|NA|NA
CASSYAGQPDGNVLTF
TGTGCCAGCAGTTACGCGGGACAGCCGGATGGCAACGTCCTGACTTTC
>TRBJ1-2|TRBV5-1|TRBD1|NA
CASSLTRGPSEGYTF
TGCGCCAGCAGCTTGACTAGGGGGCCTTCGGAAGGCTACACCTTC
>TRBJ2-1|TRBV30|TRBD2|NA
CAWSRGGGYNEQFF
TGTGCCTGGAGTCGGGGCGGGGGTTACAATGAGCAGTTCTTC
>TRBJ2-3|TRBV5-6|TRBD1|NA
CASSLGQGARDTQYF
TGTGCCAGCAGCCTTGGACAGGGGGCGCGAGATACGCAGTATTTT
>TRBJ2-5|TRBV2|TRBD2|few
CASSELAASGTQYF
TGTGCCAGCAGTGAGCTAGCGGCCTCAGGGACCCAGTACTTC
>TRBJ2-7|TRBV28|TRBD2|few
CASSTSGSPLEQYF
TGTGCCAGCAGCACTAGCGGGAGTCCTCTGGAGCAGTACTTC
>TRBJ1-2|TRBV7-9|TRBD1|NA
CASSASGTGERHGYTF
TGTGCCAGCAGCGCATCTGGGACAGGGGAACGCCATGGCTACACCTTC
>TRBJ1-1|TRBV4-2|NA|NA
CASTSRDSNTEAFF
TGTGCCAGCACTTCCCGGGACTCGAACACTGAAGCTTTCTTT
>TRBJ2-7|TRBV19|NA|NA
CASSAGTLFEQYF
TGTGCCAGTAGTGCCGGGACTCTGTTCGAGCAGTACTTC
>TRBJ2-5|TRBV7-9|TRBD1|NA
CASSLSTGGETQYF
TGTGCCAGCAGCCTCTCGACAGGGGGAGAGACCCAGTACTTC
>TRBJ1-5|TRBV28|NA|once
CASISTGQYQPQHF
TGTGCCAGCATTTCTACCGGACAGTATCAGCCCCAGCATTTT
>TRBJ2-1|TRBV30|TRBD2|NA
CAWSVLGGRVGGQFF
TGTGCCTGGAGTGTTTTAGGCGGGAGGGTAGGCGGGCAGTTCTTC
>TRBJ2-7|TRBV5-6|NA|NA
CASSLTGASYEQYF
TGTGCCAGCAGCTTAACGGGAGCTAGCTACGAGCAGTACTTC
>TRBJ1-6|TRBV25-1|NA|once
CASSEWRGNSPLHF
TGTGCCAGCAGTGAATGGCGGGGAAATTCACCCCTCCACTTT
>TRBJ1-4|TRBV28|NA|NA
CASSLGLREKLFF
TGTGCCAGCAGTTTAGGGCTCCGTGAAAAACTGTTTTTT
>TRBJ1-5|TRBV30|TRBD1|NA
CACRGLGNQPQHF
TGTGCATGCAGGGGGCTCGGAAATCAGCCCCAGCATTTT
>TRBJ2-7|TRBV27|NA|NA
CASSGAGLVPFF
TGTGCCAGCAGTGGGGCAGGGCTAGTCCCCTTTTTC
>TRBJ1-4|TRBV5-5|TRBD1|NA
CASSKSTGGRTNEKLFF
TGTGCCAGCAGCAAAAGTACAGGGGGCAGGACTAATGAAAAACTGTTTTTT
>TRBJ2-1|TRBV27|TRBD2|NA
CASSFGTRRQEQFF
TGTGCCAGCAGTTTTGGGACTAGGCGACAGGAGCAGTTCTTC
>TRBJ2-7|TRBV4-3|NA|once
CASSQFRDNSYEQYF
TGCGCCAGCAGCCAATTTAGGGACAACTCCTACGAGCAGTACTTC
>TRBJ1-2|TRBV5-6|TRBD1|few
CASSLDRTGSRDGYTF
TGTGCCAGCAGCTTGGATCGGACAGGGAGTAGGGATGGCTACACCTTC
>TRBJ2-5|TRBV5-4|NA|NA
CASSLVGASRETQYF
TGTGCCAGCAGCTTGGTAGGGGCCTCGCGGGAGACCCAGTACTTC
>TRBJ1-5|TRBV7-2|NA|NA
CASSADRNQPQHF
TGTGCCAGCAGCGCCGACAGGAATCAGCCCCAGCATTTT